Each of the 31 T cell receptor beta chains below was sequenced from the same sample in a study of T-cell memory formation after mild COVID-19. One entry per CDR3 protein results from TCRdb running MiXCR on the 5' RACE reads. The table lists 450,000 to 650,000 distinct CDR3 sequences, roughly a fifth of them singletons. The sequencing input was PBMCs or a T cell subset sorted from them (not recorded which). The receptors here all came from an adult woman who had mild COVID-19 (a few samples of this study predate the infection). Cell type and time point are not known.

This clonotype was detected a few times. The CDR3 bases are TGCAGCGTCGTGGGCGGGGGGACCTCGTGGTTTAACACAGATACGCAGTATTTT. It codes for CSVVGGGTSWFNTDTQYF. This sequence joins TRBV29-1 and TRBJ2-3; TRBD2 matches at 8 bases. CDR3 size: 18 residues. Trimming took 6 bases from V and 2 from J; bases not matched to a gene: 19. CDR1 and CDR2 (germline): SQVTM, ANQGSEA.

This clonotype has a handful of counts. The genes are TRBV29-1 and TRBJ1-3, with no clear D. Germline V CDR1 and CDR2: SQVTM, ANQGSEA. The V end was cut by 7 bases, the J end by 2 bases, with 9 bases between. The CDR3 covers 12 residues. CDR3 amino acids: CSGRNPGNTIYF. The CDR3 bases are TGCAGCGGCAGAAATCCTGGAAACACCATATATTTT.

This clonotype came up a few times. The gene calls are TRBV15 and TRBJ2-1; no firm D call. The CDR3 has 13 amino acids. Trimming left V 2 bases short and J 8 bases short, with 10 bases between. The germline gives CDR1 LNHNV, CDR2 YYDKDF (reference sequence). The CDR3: CATSRSDTYEQFF. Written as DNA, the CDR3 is TGTGCCACCAGCAGATCAGACACCTATGAGCAGTTCTTC.

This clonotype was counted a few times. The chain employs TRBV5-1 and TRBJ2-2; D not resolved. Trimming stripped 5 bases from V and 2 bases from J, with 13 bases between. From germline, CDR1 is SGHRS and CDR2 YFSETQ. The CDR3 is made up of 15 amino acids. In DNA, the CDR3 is TGCGCCAGCAGTAGGAACCCAGAAAACACCGGGGAGCTGTTTTTT. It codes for CASSRNPENTGELFF.

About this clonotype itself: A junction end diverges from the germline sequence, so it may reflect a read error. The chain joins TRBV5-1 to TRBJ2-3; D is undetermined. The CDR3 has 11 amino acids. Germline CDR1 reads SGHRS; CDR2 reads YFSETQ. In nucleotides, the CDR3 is TGCGCCAGCAGCTTCACAGATACGCAGTGTTTT. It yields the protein CASSFTDTQCF. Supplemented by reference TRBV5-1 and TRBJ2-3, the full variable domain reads KAGVTQTPRYLIKTRGQQVTLSCSPISGHRSVSWYQQTPGQGLQFLFEYFSETQRNKGNFPGRFSGRQFSNSRSEMNVSTLELGDSALYLCASSFTDTQCFGPGTRLTVL.

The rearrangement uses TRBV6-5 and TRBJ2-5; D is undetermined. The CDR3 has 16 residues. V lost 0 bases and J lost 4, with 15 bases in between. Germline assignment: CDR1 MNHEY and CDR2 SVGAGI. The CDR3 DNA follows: TGTGCCAGCAGTTACTCCCACTTTGCAGCGCTAGAGACCCAGTACTTC. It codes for CASSYSHFAALETQYF.

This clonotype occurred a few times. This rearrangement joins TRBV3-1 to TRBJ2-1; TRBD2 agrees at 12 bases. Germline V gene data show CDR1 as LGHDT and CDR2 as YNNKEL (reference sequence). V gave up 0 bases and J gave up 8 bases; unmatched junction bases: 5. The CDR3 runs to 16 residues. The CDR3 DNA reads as TGTGCCAGCAGCCAAGATCCTAGCGGGAGGGGTTATGAGCAGTTCTTC. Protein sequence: CASSQDPSGRGYEQFF.

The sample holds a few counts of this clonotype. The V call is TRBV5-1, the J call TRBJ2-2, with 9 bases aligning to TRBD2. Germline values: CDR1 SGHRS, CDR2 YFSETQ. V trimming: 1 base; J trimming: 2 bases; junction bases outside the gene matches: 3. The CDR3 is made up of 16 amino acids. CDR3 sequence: CASSLWLAGNTGELFF. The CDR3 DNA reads TGCGCCAGCAGCTTGTGGCTAGCGGGAAACACCGGGGAGCTGTTTTTT.

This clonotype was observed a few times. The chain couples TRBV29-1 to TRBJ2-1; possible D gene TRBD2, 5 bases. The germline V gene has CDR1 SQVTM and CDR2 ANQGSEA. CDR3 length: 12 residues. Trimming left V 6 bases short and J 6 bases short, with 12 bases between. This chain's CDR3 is CSVLEARNEQFF. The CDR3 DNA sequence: TGCAGCGTCCTGGAGGCACGCAATGAGCAGTTCTTC.

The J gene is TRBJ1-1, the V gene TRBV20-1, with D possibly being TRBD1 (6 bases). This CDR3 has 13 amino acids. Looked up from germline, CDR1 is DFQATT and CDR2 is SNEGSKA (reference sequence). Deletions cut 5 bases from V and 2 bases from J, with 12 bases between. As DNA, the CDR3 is TGCAGTGCTCCACAGGGCAAAAACACTGAAGCTTTCTTT. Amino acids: CSAPQGKNTEAFF.

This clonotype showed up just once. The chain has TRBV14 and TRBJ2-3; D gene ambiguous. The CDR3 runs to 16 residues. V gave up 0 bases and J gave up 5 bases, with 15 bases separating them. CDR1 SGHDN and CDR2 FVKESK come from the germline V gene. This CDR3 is CASSQDNRILGDTQYF. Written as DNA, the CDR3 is TGTGCCAGCAGCCAAGATAACAGAATACTCGGAGATACGCAGTATTTT.

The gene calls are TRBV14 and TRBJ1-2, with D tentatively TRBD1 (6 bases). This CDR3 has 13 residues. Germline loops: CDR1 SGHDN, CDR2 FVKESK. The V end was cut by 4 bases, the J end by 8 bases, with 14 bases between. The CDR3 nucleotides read TGTGCCAGCAGCCGGGGGCCCCAAGGCGGCTACACCTTC. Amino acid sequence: CASSRGPQGGYTF. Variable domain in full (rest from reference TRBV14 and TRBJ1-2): EAGVTQFPSHSVIEKGQTVTLRCDPISGHDNLYWYRRVMGKEIKFLLHFVKESKQDESGMPNNRFLAERTGGTYSTLKVQPAELEDSGVYFCASSRGPQGGYTFGSGTRLTVV.

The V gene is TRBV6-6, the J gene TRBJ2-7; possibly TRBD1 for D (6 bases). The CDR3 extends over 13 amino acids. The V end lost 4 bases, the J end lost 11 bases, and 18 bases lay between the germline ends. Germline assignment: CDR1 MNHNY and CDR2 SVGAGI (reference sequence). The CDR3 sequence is CASSWVEGHSKYF. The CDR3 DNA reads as TGTGCCAGCAGTTGGGTAGAGGGACATAGCAAGTACTTC.

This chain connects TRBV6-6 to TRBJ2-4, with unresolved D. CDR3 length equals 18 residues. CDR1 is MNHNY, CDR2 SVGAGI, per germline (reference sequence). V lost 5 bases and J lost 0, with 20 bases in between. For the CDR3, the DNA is TGTGCCAGCAGTGACCCCCTGACGAAATCTATAGCCAAAAACATTCAGTACTTC. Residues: CASSDPLTKSIAKNIQYF.

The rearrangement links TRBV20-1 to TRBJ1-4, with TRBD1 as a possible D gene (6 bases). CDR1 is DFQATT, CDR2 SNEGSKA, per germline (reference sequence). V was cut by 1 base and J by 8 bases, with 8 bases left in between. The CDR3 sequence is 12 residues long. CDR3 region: CSARARGEKLFF. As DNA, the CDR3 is TGCAGTGCTAGAGCGAGGGGGGAAAAACTGTTTTTT.

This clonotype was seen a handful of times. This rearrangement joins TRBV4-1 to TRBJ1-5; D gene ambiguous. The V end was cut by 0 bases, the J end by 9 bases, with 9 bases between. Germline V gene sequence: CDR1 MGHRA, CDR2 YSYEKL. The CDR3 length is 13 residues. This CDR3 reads CASSQEAGWPQHF. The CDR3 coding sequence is TGCGCCAGCAGCCAAGAAGCTGGTTGGCCCCAGCATTTT.

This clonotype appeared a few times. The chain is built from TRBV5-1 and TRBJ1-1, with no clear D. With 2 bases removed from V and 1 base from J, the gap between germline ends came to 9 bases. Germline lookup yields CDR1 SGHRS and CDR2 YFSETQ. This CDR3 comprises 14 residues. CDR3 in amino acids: CASSFGSGNTEAFF. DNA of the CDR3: TGCGCCAGCAGCTTCGGGTCCGGGAACACTGAAGCTTTCTTT.

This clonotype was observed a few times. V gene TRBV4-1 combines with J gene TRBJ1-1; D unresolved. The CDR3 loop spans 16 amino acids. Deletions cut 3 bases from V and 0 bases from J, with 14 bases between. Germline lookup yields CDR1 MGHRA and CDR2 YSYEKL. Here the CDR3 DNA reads TGCGCCAGCAGCCACCCCGTGGGAGACATGAACACTGAAGCTTTCTTT. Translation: CASSHPVGDMNTEAFF.

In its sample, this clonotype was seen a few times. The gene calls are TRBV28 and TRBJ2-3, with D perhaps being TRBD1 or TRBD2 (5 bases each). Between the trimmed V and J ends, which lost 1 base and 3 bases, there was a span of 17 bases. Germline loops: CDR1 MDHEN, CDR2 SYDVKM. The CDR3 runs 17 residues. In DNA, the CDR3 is TGTGCCAGCAGTTTATTACCGGGGCCCTCGAGGACAGATACGCAGTATTTT. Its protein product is CASSLLPGPSRTDTQYF.

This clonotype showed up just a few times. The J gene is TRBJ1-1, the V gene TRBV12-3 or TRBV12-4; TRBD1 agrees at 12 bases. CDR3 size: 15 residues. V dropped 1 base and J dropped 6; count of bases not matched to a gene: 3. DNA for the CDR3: TGTGCCAGCAGTTTAGGGGGACAGGGGGCCTCTGAAGCTTTCTTT. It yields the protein CASSLGGQGASEAFF.

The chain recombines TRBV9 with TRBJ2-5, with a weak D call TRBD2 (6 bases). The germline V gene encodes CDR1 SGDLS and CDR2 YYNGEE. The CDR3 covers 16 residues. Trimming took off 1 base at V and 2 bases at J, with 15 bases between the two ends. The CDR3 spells CASSVRGSGPQETQYF. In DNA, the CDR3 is TGTGCCAGCAGCGTACGGGGTAGCGGCCCACAAGAGACCCAGTACTTC. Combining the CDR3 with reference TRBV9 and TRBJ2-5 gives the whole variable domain DSGVTQTPKHLITATGQRVTLRCSPRSGDLSVYWYQQSLDQGLQFLIQYYNGEERAKGNILERFSAQQFPDLHSELNLSSLELGDSALYFCASSVRGSGPQETQYFGPGTRLLVL.

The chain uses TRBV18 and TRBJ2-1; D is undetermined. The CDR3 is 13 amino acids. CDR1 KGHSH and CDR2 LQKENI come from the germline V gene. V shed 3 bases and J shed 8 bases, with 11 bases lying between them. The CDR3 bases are TGTGCCAGCTCACCGATAGGGATCTATGAGCAGTTCTTC. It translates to CASSPIGIYEQFF.

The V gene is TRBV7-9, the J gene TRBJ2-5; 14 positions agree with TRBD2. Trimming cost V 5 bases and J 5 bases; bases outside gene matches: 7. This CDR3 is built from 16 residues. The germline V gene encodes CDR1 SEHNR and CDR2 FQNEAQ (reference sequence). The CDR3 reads CASSKTSGGDRETQYF. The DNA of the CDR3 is TGTGCCAGCAGCAAGACTAGCGGGGGGGATCGGGAGACCCAGTACTTC.

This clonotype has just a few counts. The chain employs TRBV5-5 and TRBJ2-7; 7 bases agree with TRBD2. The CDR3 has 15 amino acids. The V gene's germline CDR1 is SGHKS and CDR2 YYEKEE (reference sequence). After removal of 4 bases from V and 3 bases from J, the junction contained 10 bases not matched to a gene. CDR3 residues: CASSPSPSGGYEQYF. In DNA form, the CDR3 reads TGTGCCAGCAGCCCATCACCTTCGGGGGGCTACGAGCAGTACTTC. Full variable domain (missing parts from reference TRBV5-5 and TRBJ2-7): DAGVTQSPTHLIKTRGQQVTLRCSPISGHKSVSWYQQVLGQGPQFIFQYYEKEERGRGNFPDRFSARQFPNYSSELNVNALLLGDSALYLCASSPSPSGGYEQYFGPGTRLTVT.

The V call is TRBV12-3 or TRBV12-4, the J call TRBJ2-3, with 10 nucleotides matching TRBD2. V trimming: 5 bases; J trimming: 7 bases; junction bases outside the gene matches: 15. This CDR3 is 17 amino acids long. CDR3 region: CASSAHPSSGRHYTQYF. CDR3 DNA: TGTGCCAGCAGTGCCCACCCTTCTAGCGGGAGACACTATACGCAGTATTTT.

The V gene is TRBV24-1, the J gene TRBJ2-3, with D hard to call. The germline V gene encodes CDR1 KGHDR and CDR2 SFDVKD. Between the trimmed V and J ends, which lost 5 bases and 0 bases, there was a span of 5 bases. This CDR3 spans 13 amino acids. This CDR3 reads CATSGSSTDTQYF. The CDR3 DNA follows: TGTGCCACCAGTGGATCTAGCACAGATACGCAGTATTTT.

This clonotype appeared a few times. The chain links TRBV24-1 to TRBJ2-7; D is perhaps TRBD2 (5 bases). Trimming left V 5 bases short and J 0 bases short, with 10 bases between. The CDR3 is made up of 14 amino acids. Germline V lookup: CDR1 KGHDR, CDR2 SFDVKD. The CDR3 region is CATSGSGSSYEQYF. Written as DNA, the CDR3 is TGTGCCACCAGTGGGTCGGGGAGCTCCTACGAGCAGTACTTC.

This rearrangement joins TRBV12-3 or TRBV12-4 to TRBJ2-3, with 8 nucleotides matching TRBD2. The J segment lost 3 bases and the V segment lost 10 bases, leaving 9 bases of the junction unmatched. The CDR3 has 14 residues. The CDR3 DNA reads TGTGCCATCGGGAAGCGGGAGAGGACAGATACGCAGTATTTT. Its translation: CAIGKRERTDTQYF.

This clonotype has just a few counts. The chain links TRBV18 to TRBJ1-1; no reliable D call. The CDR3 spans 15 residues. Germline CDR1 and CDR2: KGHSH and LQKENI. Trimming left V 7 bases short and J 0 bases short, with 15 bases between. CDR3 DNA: TGTGCCAGCTTACCGGAGGCGGGGTTGAACACTGAAGCTTTCTTT. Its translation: CASLPEAGLNTEAFF. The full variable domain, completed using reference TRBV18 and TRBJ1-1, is NAGVMQNPRHLVRRRGQEARLRCSPMKGHSHVYWYRQLPEEGLKFMVYLQKENIIDESGMPKERFSAEFPKEGPSILRIQQVVRGDSAAYFCASLPEAGLNTEAFFGQGTRLTVV.

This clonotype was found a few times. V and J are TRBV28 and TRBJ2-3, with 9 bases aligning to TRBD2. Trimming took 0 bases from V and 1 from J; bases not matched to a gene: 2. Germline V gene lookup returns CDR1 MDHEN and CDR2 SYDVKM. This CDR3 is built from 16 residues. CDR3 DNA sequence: TGTGCCAGCAGTTTATGGCCTAGCGGGGGCACAGATACGCAGTATTTT. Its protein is CASSLWPSGGTDTQYF.

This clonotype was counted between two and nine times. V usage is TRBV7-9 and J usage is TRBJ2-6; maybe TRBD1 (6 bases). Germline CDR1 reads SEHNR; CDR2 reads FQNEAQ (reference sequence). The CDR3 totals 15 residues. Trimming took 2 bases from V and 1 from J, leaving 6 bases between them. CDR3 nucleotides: TGTGCCAGCAGCTTAACAGGGTCTGGGGCCAACGTCCTGACTTTC. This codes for CASSLTGSGANVLTF.